The 3 T cell receptor beta chains given below trace back to one sample, sequenced in a study of cytomegalovirus exposure and HLA in healthy donors. The PCR ran on 60 Vbeta and 13 Jbeta primers. Measured with immunoSEQ multiplex PCR; TCRdb has only the in-frame clones, and not every one. There are more than 95,000 clones in the sample; 77% occur only once, and roughly 13% lies in the top ten. Sequenced: PBMCs. The receptors shown here come from a woman aged 40 to 49 in good health and CMV-seropositive.

The CDR3 here is CASSLGGLDSGELFF. The CDR3 DNA follows: TGTGCCAGCAGCTTAGGGGGACTAGATTCTGGGGAGCTGTTTTTT. The chain links TRBV7-8 to TRBJ2-2; 8 nucleotides align to TRBD2. CDR1 and CDR2 from the germline V gene are SGHVS and FQNEAQ. CDR3 size: 15 residues. V trimming: 1 base; J trimming: 8 bases; junction bases outside the gene matches: 6. Together with reference TRBV7-8 and TRBJ2-2, the CDR3 gives the full variable domain: GAGVSQSPRYKVAKRGQDVALRCDPISGHVSLFWYQQALGQGPEFLTYFQNEAQLDKSGLPSDRFFAERPEGSVSTLKIQRTQQEDSAVYLCASSLGGLDSGELFFGEGSRLTVL.

The chain recombines TRBV6-6 with TRBJ2-7, with 8 bases matching TRBD1. The CDR3 sequence is 14 residues long. J lost 3 bases, V lost 6 bases, and 7 bases had no gene match. Germline V gives CDR1 MNHNY, CDR2 SVGAGI (reference sequence). CDR3 bases: TGTGCCAGCAGCCGGGGACAGGCGATCTACGAGCAGTACTTC. Protein: CASSRGQAIYEQYF.

The rearrangement links TRBV28 to TRBJ2-7, with D perhaps TRBD1 (7 bases). The V and J ends lost 10 bases and 1 base respectively, with 14 bases between them. Germline V lookup: CDR1 MDHEN, CDR2 SYDVKM. The CDR3 is 13 amino acids. CDR3 loop: CAIGGGISYEQYF. The CDR3 DNA sequence: TGTGCCATAGGGGGCGGGATTTCCTACGAGCAGTACTTC.